This record looks at one T cell receptor (beta chain) sequence and its context. What it binds is unknown. This sample is drawn from a study of radiation and T cells in renal cell carcinoma. General observations from the study: Top tumor clonotypes rose in blood 2 weeks post-radiation, then contracted.

Specified time point: baseline pretreatment blood. Described treatment: 15 Gy SBRT to primary tumor, nephrectomy 4 weeks later. The tumor was a clear cell renal cell carcinoma. Generated by immunoSEQ multiplex PCR, the TCRdb table keeps only in-frame clones and is missing some. The data show tens of thousands of clones, approximately 83% seen once. CDR1 PRHDT and CDR2 FYEKMQ come from the germline V gene (reference sequence). This CDR3 region has 13 residues. V was cut by 1 base and J by 10 bases, with 13 bases left in between. The source is a man aged 60 to 75 with renal cell carcinoma. The rearrangement uses TRBV13 and TRBJ1-2; D call uncertain. The sample was blood, taken from a patient whose treatment included radiotherapy and nephrectomy. CDR3 region: CASSLEDRPAYTF. The CDR3 DNA is TGTGCCAGCAGCTTAGAGGACCGCCCGGCCTACACCTTC. Full variable domain (missing parts from reference TRBV13 and TRBJ1-2): AAGVIQSPRHLIKEKRETATLKCYPIPRHDTVYWYQQGPGQDPQFLISFYEKMQSDKGSIPDRFSAQQFSDYHSELNMSSLELGDSALYFCASSLEDRPAYTFGSGTRLTVV.